This TCR beta chain was documented in a study of blood T cell repertoires in COVID-19. Study at large: Acute and convalescent COVID-19 samples came from the United States, Italy and Spain. In each case, the material was cDNA or gDNA derived from T cells, B-cell-depleted T cells, or PBMCs.

CDR1 is ENHRY and CDR2 is SYGVKD in the germline V gene. This CDR3 comprises 15 residues. With 1 base clipped from V and 7 bases from J, the junction kept 9 bases outside the gene matches. This clone was seen once. Original processing notes: Reference gene primer amplification gave nucleated cell count estimates. TCRdb keeps only in-frame clones here, not all; method: immunoSEQ multiplex PCR. V, J and clone size were drawn from that table, and D and trimming were deduced from the DNA. The sample carries over 60,000 clones, 90% recorded once. This receptor was taken from a man in his sixties with acute or convalescent COVID-19. The J gene is TRBJ1-1, the V gene TRBV10-3; 7 nucleotides agree with TRBD1. Sequencing used peripheral blood. The CDR3 region is CAISEFQGGRVEAFF. As DNA, the CDR3 is TGTGCCATCAGTGAGTTCCAAGGGGGCCGGGTTGAAGCTTTCTTT.